These T cell receptor beta chains were read from a single sample in a study of cytomegalovirus exposure and HLA in healthy donors. Only in-frame clones appear in the TCRdb table, and some are missing; sequencing was by immunoSEQ multiplex PCR. The table includes over 100,000 clones, about nine tenths detected once. The sequencing sample was made of PBMCs. Receptors were obtained from a woman between 18 and 29 years old in good health and CMV-seronegative. CDR3s include the opening cysteine and the closing phenylalanine or tryptophan. D genes are given only for firm matches. The size field is filled for only some rows; it gives once, few, many or a size class.

TRBD1 | TRBJ1-1 | 13 | TRBV9 | NA | CASSGPGGKGAFF | TGTGCCAGCAGCGGCCCAGGGGGTAAAGGAGCTTTCTTT
NA | TRBJ1-1 | 12 | TRBV28 | NA | CATHTGSTEAFF | TGTGCCACCCACACAGGGTCCACTGAAGCTTTCTTT
NA | TRBJ2-1 | 12 | TRBV25-1 | NA | CASSRVGNEQFF | TGTGCCAGCAGCAGGGTTGGCAATGAGCAGTTCTTC
NA | TRBJ2-5 | 15 | TRBV7-3 | NA | CASSRIAEQTETQYF | TGTGCCAGCAGTCGTATAGCGGAACAGACAGAGACCCAGTACTTC
NA | TRBJ2-3 | 13 | TRBV6-5 | NA | CASSWANTDTQYF | TGTGCCAGCAGTTGGGCCAACACAGATACGCAGTATTTT
NA | TRBJ1-2 | 16 | TRBV7-2 | NA | CASSFTPPDRNYGYTF | TGTGCCAGCAGCTTTACCCCCCCAGACAGAAACTATGGCTACACCTTC
NA | TRBJ2-1 | 15 | TRBV25-1 | NA | CASSTRGATYNEQFF | TGTGCCAGCAGCACTCGGGGGGCAACCTACAATGAGCAGTTCTTC
TRBD1 | TRBJ1-3 | 16 | TRBV18 | NA | CASSPAGTASGNTIYF | TGTGCCAGCTCACCTGCCGGGACAGCCTCTGGAAACACCATATATTTT
NA | TRBJ1-5 | 14 | TRBV28 | NA | CASRPGGGEGPQHF | TGTGCCAGCAGACCCGGGGGGGGTGAGGGGCCCCAGCATTTT
NA | TRBJ2-1 | 14 | TRBV11-3 | NA | CASSFSEGYNEQFF | TGTGCCAGCAGCTTCTCGGAGGGGTACAATGAGCAGTTCTTC
NA | TRBJ2-2 | 19 | TRBV4-3 | NA | CASSHHRSLTATNTGELFF | TGCGCCAGCAGCCACCACAGGTCACTAACGGCAACGAACACCGGGGAGCTGTTTTTT
NA | TRBJ1-2 | 15 | TRBV7-9 | NA | CASSLPTQGYYGYTF | TGTGCCAGCAGCCTACCCACACAGGGATACTATGGCTACACCTTC
TRBD2 | TRBJ2-5 | 14 | TRBV27 | NA | CASSLGAGQETQYF | TGTGCCAGCAGTTTGGGAGCGGGACAAGAGACCCAGTACTTC
NA | TRBJ2-2 | 13 | TRBV13 | NA | CASSLYEGRELFF | TGTGCCAGCAGCTTATATGAGGGCAGGGAGCTGTTTTTT
NA | TRBJ2-3 | 13 | TRBV30 | NA | CAWSRASTDTQYF | TGTGCCTGGAGTCGCGCATCCACAGATACGCAGTATTTT
NA | TRBJ1-1 | 12 | TRBV9 | once | CASSIQQGEAFF | TGTGCCAGCAGCATACAACAGGGTGAAGCTTTCTTT
TRBD2 | TRBJ2-1 | 15 | TRBV19 | few | CASNGIAGRGNEQFF | TGTGCCAGTAATGGGATAGCGGGCCGGGGTAATGAGCAGTTCTTC
TRBD1 | TRBJ1-4 | 14 | TRBV28 | once | CASSTGGNNEKLFF | TGTGCCAGCAGTACAGGGGGAAATAATGAAAAACTGTTTTTT
NA | TRBJ1-5 | 12 | TRBV5-4 | NA | CASSLDSQPQHF | TGTGCCAGCAGCTTGGACAGTCAGCCCCAGCATTTT
TRBD2 | TRBJ2-3 | 15 | TRBV28 | NA | CASSFTGGGTDTQYF | TGTGCCAGCAGTTTCACGGGGGGGGGCACAGATACGCAGTATTTT
NA | TRBJ1-5 | 15 | TRBV16 | NA | CASSQFHRENQPQHF | TGTGCCAGCAGCCAATTTCACAGGGAGAATCAGCCCCAGCATTTT
NA | TRBJ2-1 | 13 | TRBV6-4 | NA | CASRKQAGNEQFF | TGTGCCAGTCGGAAGCAGGCCGGCAATGAGCAGTTCTTC
NA | TRBJ2-7 | 12 | TRBV6-5 | NA | CASTSPAVEQYF | TGTGCCAGCACCTCTCCGGCGGTCGAGCAGTACTTC
NA | TRBJ1-4 | 15 | TRBV25-1 | NA | CASSEYSQTEAGVFF | TGTGCCAGCAGTGAATATTCTCAAACTGAGGCCGGGGTTTTTTTT
TRBD1 | TRBJ1-2 | 17 | TRBV4-3 | NA | CASSQGQGAPSRSGYTF | TGCGCCAGCAGCCAAGGACAGGGGGCACCGAGTCGCAGTGGCTACACCTTC
NA | TRBJ2-2 | 17 | TRBV19 | once | CASSGGYARELPGELFF | TGTGCCAGTAGTGGGGGCTATGCGCGGGAGTTACCCGGGGAGCTGTTTTTT
TRBD1 | TRBJ1-2 | 15 | TRBV7-8 | NA | CASTKERPGGEGYTF | TGTGCCAGCACCAAAGAGCGACCAGGGGGCGAAGGCTACACCTTC
TRBD1 | TRBJ2-3 | 16 | TRBV4-3 | NA | CASSQRYRGTTDTQYF | TGCGCCAGCAGCCAACGATACAGGGGGACCACAGATACGCAGTATTTT
TRBD2 | TRBJ2-1 | 15 | TRBV9 | NA | CASSATSGAYNEQFF | TGTGCCAGCAGCGCTACTAGCGGTGCCTACAATGAGCAGTTCTTC
NA | TRBJ1-4 | 12 | TRBV30 | NA | CAWSVQNEKLFF | TGTGCCTGGAGTGTACAGAATGAAAAACTGTTTTTT
NA | TRBJ2-4 | 16 | TRBV7-9 | NA | CASSPIAGWAKNIQYF | TGTGCCAGCAGCCCTATTGCAGGGTGGGCCAAAAACATTCAGTACTTC
TRBD2 | TRBJ2-1 | 17 | TRBV28 | NA | CASSPASGGAGYNEQFF | TGTGCCAGCAGTCCTGCTAGCGGGGGGGCCGGTTACAATGAGCAGTTCTTC
NA | TRBJ2-7 | 12 | TRBV5-5 | NA | CASSLVGHEQYF | TGTGCCAGCAGCTTGGTGGGGCACGAGCAGTACTTC
TRBD2 | TRBJ2-1 | 17 | TRBV28 | NA | CASRVFLAGEAYNEQFF | TGTGCCAGCAGGGTGTTTTTAGCGGGAGAAGCTTACAATGAGCAGTTCTTC